Within the sample, the clone carrying this T cell receptor (beta chain) is medium-sized (0.01 to 0.1%). The data were taken from a study of metastatic and nonmetastatic thyroid tumors. Study-wide background: Malignant thyroid and benign thyroid patients provided blood and tumor or nodule tissue whose repertoires were compared.

TCRdb ran MiXCR on the PCR reads. This repertoire shows 5,500 to 7,500 clones, 30% to 35% found once; its top ten account for about a fifth. The germline V gene has CDR1 MNHEY and CDR2 SMNVEV (reference sequence). V was shortened by 6 bases and J by 9 bases, with 15 bases between the two germline ends. The CDR3 loop spans 13 amino acids. Not a single patient had been given any form of treatment at any point before undergoing thyroid surgery. Sequencing was performed on tumor tissue. The sequence was collected from a female donor with papillary thyroid cancer or a benign thyroid nodule (not recorded which). Some clones in this sample may be carry-over from other donors' samples. This chain connects TRBV27 to TRBJ2-1, with D possibly TRBD2 on 6 matching bases. The CDR3: CASRREGRGEQFF. The DNA of the CDR3 is TGTGCCAGCAGACGGGAAGGGCGGGGTGAGCAGTTCTTC.